This TCR beta chain was sequenced during a study of CXCR3-negative and CXCR3-positive naive CD8 T cells. Study outcomes and limitations: Each naive subset displayed comparably high diversity, whereas memory CD8+ cells displayed much lower diversity. Hydrophobicity of TRB CDR3s was greater in CXCR3-positive naive cells than in CXCR3-negative naive cells. With CXCR3 expression partially decreased after cryopreservation, most assays relied on fresh PBMCs.

CD45RO-CCR7+CD27+CD95- expression identified naive CD8+ T cells. This clonotype shows up as medium-sized by frequency. What it binds is not known. The TRB cDNA libraries were prepared by 5' RACE with UMI labels. No DNA is given; TCRdb re-called the 5' RACE reads and lists each CDR3 protein once. With about 5,200 distinct CDR3 sequences in the sample, the ten largest clones hold 2.5% to 3%. The CDR3 length is 14 residues. Per the germline V gene, CDR1 is SGHVS and CDR2 is FNYEAQ. The material sequenced was naive CXCR3- CD8+ T cells from blood. Subset of the sample: CD45RO-CCR7+CD27+CD95- naive CD8+ T cells lacking CXCR3 (TNR3-). The chain employs TRBV7-6 and TRBJ2-7; the TCRdb D gene call, TRBD1, has no DNA to confirm it. This sequence was found in a human donor in good health. Some clones in this sample may be carry-over from other donors' samples. The CDR3 region is CASSLRDRHYEQYF.